The next 18 T cell receptor beta chains were all read from a single sample in a study of T cells after yellow fever vaccination. A single record per CDR3 protein comes from TCRdb applying MiXCR to the 5' RACE reads. The repertoire holds about 45,000 distinct CDR3 sequences, with 6% to 7% as singletons. The sample was CD8+ T cells not binding an NS4B(214-222) dextramer, sorted from PBMCs, taken 45 days after the yellow fever booster vaccination. These receptors were obtained from a man aged 30 to 45 who received the YFV17D yellow fever vaccine.

This clonotype came up a few times. The CDR3 DNA reads as TGCAGCGTTATACCTCCTACAGGGGTTACATATGGCTACACCTTC. It yields the protein CSVIPPTGVTYGYTF. The chain couples TRBV29-1 to TRBJ1-2, with 7 bases identical to TRBD1. The CDR3 loop spans 15 amino acids. Germline V gene data show CDR1 as SQVTM and CDR2 as ANQGSEA. Trimming cost V 5 bases and J 5 bases; bases outside gene matches: 14.

This clonotype was seen repeatedly, ten times or more. The chain uses TRBV11-2 and TRBJ2-7; TRBD1 matches at 9 bases. The CDR3 is 16 residues long. V lost 6 bases to trimming and J lost 2 bases; unmatched junction nucleotides: 11. The V gene's germline CDR1 is SGHAT and CDR2 FQNNGV. The chain's CDR3 is CASRVGPGQGPYEQYF. CDR3 bases: TGTGCCAGCAGAGTCGGGCCGGGACAGGGTCCCTACGAGCAGTACTTC.

V and J are TRBV4-3 and TRBJ2-3, with D possibly being TRBD2 (6 bases). CDR1 is LGHNA, CDR2 YSLEER, per germline. Trimming removed 1 base from V and 1 base from J, with 9 bases in between. The CDR3 spans 15 residues. The DNA of the CDR3 is TGCGCCAGCAGCCAAGGAGCTAGCGGCACAGATACGCAGTATTTT. It is translated as CASSQGASGTDTQYF.

This sequence joins TRBV7-9 and TRBJ2-6; D call uncertain. The CDR3 totals 15 residues. CDR1 and CDR2 (germline): SEHNR, FQNEAQ (reference sequence). V was clipped by 5 bases and J by 14 bases, with 22 bases between them. CDR3 residues: CASSEELQTTWLLTF. Here the CDR3 DNA reads TGTGCCAGCAGCGAAGAACTCCAAACCACCTGGCTCCTGACTTTC. The full variable domain, completed using reference TRBV7-9 and TRBJ2-6, is DTGVSQNPRHKITKRGQNVTFRCDPISEHNRLYWYRQTLGQGPEFLTYFQNEAQLEKSRLLSDRFSAERPKGSFSTLEIQRTEQGDSAMYLCASSEELQTTWLLTFGAGSRLTVL.

The table lists this clonotype with a few counts. The chain recombines TRBV11-2 with TRBJ2-7; weak D call: TRBD1 (5 bases). Germline-derived CDR1 and CDR2 are SGHAT and FQNNGV. Between the trimmed V and J ends, which lost 3 bases and 4 bases, there was a span of 7 bases. This CDR3 has 12 residues. The CDR3 DNA is TGTGCCAGCAGCTTGGGGCATTACGAGCAGTACTTC. Protein sequence: CASSLGHYEQYF.

This clonotype was detected many times. The chain is built from TRBV25-1 and TRBJ2-1; 9 nucleotides align to TRBD2. Germline assignment: CDR1 MGHDK and CDR2 SYGVNS. V was pared by 6 bases and J by 6 bases, with 9 bases of the junction left unmatched. This CDR3 comprises 15 residues. The CDR3 nucleotides are TGTGCCAGCAGGTTAGGCCTAGCGGGACCCAATGAGCAGTTCTTC. Its translation: CASRLGLAGPNEQFF.

This clonotype was observed at least ten times. The rearrangement links TRBV15 to TRBJ2-1; D might be TRBD2 (6 bases). CDR3 length: 18 residues. The V gene's germline CDR1 is LNHNV and CDR2 YYDKDF (reference sequence). V was pared by 0 bases and J by 3 bases, with 18 bases between. Written as DNA, the CDR3 is TGTGCCACCAGCAGAGATTTACTCTTGGGCGGGATCTACAATGAGCAGTTCTTC. It specifies CATSRDLLLGGIYNEQFF.

Ten or more counts support this clonotype. V gene TRBV15 combines with J gene TRBJ1-3, with unresolved D. The germline V and J ends were trimmed by 1 base and 2 bases, with 6 bases remaining between them. Germline loops: CDR1 LNHNV, CDR2 YYDKDF (reference sequence). This CDR3 has 14 amino acids. The CDR3 sequence: CATSRVGTGNTIYF. In nucleotides, the CDR3 is TGTGCCACCAGCAGAGTAGGAACTGGAAACACCATATATTTT.

This clonotype came up many times. This chain joins TRBV27 and TRBJ2-2; D not certain. Trimming took off 3 bases at V and 7 bases at J, with 6 bases between the two ends. The CDR3 has 12 amino acids. Germline V gives CDR1 MNHEY, CDR2 SMNVEV (reference sequence). CDR3 amino acids: CASSFRVGELFF. DNA of the CDR3: TGTGCCAGCAGTTTTAGGGTCGGGGAGCTGTTTTTT.

At least ten counts were recorded for this clonotype. J is TRBJ2-7 and V is TRBV2, with D possibly TRBD1 on 6 matching bases. Germline CDR1 reads SNHLY; CDR2 reads FYNNEI. The CDR3 contains 14 residues. Trimming took off 1 base at V and 2 bases at J, with 9 bases between the two ends. Here the CDR3 DNA reads TGTGCCAGCAGTGAAGGGGCAGGGGCCTACGAGCAGTACTTC. It is translated as CASSEGAGAYEQYF.

This clonotype was observed many times. The chain carries TRBV6-5 and TRBJ1-5, with no clear D. The germline CDR1 and CDR2 sequences are MNHEY and SVGAGI. The CDR3 covers 14 residues. V gave up 5 bases and J gave up 2 bases, with 10 bases separating them. The CDR3 sequence: CASSLVQGNQPQHF. CDR3 in DNA: TGTGCCAGCAGTCTCGTTCAGGGCAATCAGCCCCAGCATTTT.

This clonotype has more than one count but fewer than ten. The chain carries TRBV6-1 and TRBJ2-5; 8 bases agree with TRBD2. J lost 3 bases, V lost 6 bases, and 12 bases had no gene match. CDR1 MNHNS and CDR2 SASEGT come from the germline V gene. The CDR3 is 16 amino acids. The CDR3 DNA is TGTGCCAGCAGGACCCGGCCGGGAGGGCCTGAAGAGACCCAGTACTTC. Translated, it gives CASRTRPGGPEETQYF.

The chain uses TRBV5-4 and TRBJ2-1; TRBD2 matches 8 bases. V shed 4 bases, J shed 7 bases, and the junction held 7 bases outside the gene matches. CDR1 and CDR2 (germline): SGHNT, YYREEE (reference sequence). CDR3 size: 14 residues. CDR3 sequence (DNA): TGTGCCAGCAGCCCCCTGGGACTAGTAAATGAGCAGTTCTTC. Its protein product is CASSPLGLVNEQFF.

The chain employs TRBV25-1 and TRBJ1-5, with a weak D call TRBD1 (5 bases). The CDR3 length is 13 residues. Germline V gene sequence: CDR1 MGHDK, CDR2 SYGVNS. V shed 1 base and J shed 7 bases, with 8 bases lying between them. This chain's CDR3 is CASSEWQGQPQHF. The CDR3 region has the DNA TGTGCCAGCAGTGAATGGCAGGGCCAGCCCCAGCATTTT.

The sample holds many counts of this clonotype. The chain recombines TRBV12-3 or TRBV12-4 with TRBJ2-1, with 8 bases identical to TRBD1. CDR3 length: 16 residues. V lost 6 bases and J lost 9; bases outside the gene matches: 16. The chain's CDR3 is CASSPPAQGANREQFF. The CDR3 DNA follows: TGTGCCAGCAGCCCCCCCGCCCAGGGGGCAAATCGTGAGCAGTTCTTC.

At least ten counts were recorded for this clonotype. The J gene is TRBJ2-6, the V gene TRBV6-1, with no clear D. CDR1 is MNHNS and CDR2 is SASEGT in the germline V gene. The CDR3 length is 13 residues. V lost 8 bases to trimming and J lost 1 base, with 6 bases between them. The CDR3 DNA reads as TGTGCCAGCCGTCTTTCTGGGGCCAACGTCCTGACTTTC. Translation: CASRLSGANVLTF.

A few counts support this clonotype. The rearrangement joins TRBV19 to TRBJ1-5; D gene uncertain. Germline V gene lookup returns CDR1 LNHDA and CDR2 SQIVND (reference sequence). Trimming removed 3 bases from V and 9 bases from J, with 15 bases in between. This CDR3 has 14 residues. CDR3 loop: CASSIPLPTLPQHF. The CDR3 DNA reads TGTGCCAGTAGTATTCCCCTTCCGACACTGCCCCAGCATTTT.

About this clonotype itself: A single base separates this from a much larger clone, so it may be a read error. The CDR3 DNA is TGTGCCAGCAGCTTAGGAGCCTACCGTTCCTACGAGCAGTACTTC. This sequence encodes CASSLGAYRSYEQYF. The rearrangement uses TRBV7-8 and TRBJ2-7; D remains ambiguous. Germline V CDR1 and CDR2: SGHVS, FQNEAQ. V lost 1 base, J lost 1 base, and 11 bases lay in between. The CDR3 is 15 amino acids. Full variable domain (remainder filled in from reference TRBV7-8 and TRBJ2-7): GAGVSQSPRYKVAKRGQDVALRCDPISGHVSLFWYQQALGQGPEFLTYFQNEAQLDKSGLPSDRFFAERPEGSVSTLKIQRTQQEDSAVYLCASSLGAYRSYEQYFGPGTRLTVT.